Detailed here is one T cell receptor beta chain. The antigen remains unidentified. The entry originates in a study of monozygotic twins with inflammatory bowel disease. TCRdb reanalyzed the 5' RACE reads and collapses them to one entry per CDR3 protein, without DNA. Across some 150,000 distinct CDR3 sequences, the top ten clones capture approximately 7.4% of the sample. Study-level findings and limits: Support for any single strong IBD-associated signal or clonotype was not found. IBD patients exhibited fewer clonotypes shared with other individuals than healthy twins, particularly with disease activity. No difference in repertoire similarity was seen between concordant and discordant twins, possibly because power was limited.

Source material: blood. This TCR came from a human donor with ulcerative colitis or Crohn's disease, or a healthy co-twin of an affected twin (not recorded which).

The chain's CDR3 is CAIRQGFQNSPLHF. V gene TRBV10-3 combines with J gene TRBJ1-6; there is no DNA to check the TCRdb D call of TRBD1. From germline, CDR1 is ENHRY and CDR2 SYGVKD. The length of the CDR3 is 14 residues.